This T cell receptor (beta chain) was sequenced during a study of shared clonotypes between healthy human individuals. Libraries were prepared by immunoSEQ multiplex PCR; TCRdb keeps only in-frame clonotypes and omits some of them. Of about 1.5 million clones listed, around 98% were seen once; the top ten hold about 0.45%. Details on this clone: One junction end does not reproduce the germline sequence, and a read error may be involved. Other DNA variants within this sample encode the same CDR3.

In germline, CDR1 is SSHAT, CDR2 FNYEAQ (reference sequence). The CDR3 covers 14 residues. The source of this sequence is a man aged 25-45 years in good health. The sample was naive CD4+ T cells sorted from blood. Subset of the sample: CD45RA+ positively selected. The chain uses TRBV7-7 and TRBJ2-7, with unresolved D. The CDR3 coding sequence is TGTGCTAGCAGCTTAGCCCCCGGCCCCTACGAGCAGTACTTC. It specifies CASSLAPGPYEQYF.